The rows below give T cell receptor beta chains drawn from one sample of a study of blood T cell repertoires in COVID-19. The table came from immunoSEQ multiplex PCR; TCRdb's copy has only in-frame clones and leaves some out. The sample lists 110,000 or so clones; about 86% were seen once. The sequenced material came from peripheral blood. These receptors all stem from a man in his sixties or seventies who had recovered from COVID-19. Both conserved end residues are part of each CDR3. The D gene is left open where the match is weak. For some rows the clone size is stated as once, few or many, or as a class when expanded; others skip it.

>TRBD2|TRBV11-2|NA|17|TRBJ2-3
CASSLVLLAASTDTQYF
TGTGCCAGCAGCTTAGTTCTGCTAGCGGCAAGCACAGATACGCAGTATTTT
>NA|TRBV30|NA|16|TRBJ1-1
CAWSGSRGSWNTEAFF
TGTGCCTGGAGTGGGTCGCGGGGGAGTTGGAACACTGAAGCTTTCTTT
>TRBD2|TRBV4-2|few|16|TRBJ2-7
CASSQDSGTSFYEQYF
TGTGCCAGCAGCCAAGATTCAGGGACTAGCTTCTACGAGCAGTACTTC
>NA|TRBV5-5|NA|15|TRBJ2-7
CASIARTGISYEQYF
TGTGCCAGCATCGCCCGGACCGGGATCTCCTACGAGCAGTACTTC
>TRBD2|TRBV19|NA|16|TRBJ2-5
CASSILGASGPRTQYF
TGTGCCAGTAGTATACTCGGAGCTAGCGGACCCCGGACCCAGTACTTC
>NA|TRBV5-1|NA|19|TRBJ2-3
CASSLTPGTLRTSTDTQYF
TGCGCCAGCAGCCTTACCCCCGGGACACTAAGGACCAGCACAGATACGCAGTATTTT
>NA|TRBV28|NA|15|TRBJ2-1
CASSLASQTRNEQFF
TGTGCCAGCAGTTTAGCTAGCCAGACTCGGAATGAGCAGTTCTTC
>TRBD1|TRBV28|once|14|TRBJ1-4
CASNGQGAGEKLFF
TGTGCCAGCAACGGGCAGGGGGCGGGTGAAAAACTGTTTTTT
>NA|TRBV7-6|few|14|TRBJ1-1
CASSLDTLSTEAFF
TGTGCCAGCAGCTTGGACACTCTTAGCACTGAAGCTTTCTTT
>NA|TRBV7-2|NA|14|TRBJ1-2
CASSLAGVRYGYTF
TGTGCCAGCAGCTTAGCAGGGGTTCGATATGGCTACACCTTC
>NA|TRBV7-6|many|15|TRBJ2-1
CASSATWVGGYEQFF
TGTGCCAGCAGCGCCACTTGGGTGGGAGGCTATGAGCAGTTCTTC
>NA|TRBV27|NA|19|TRBJ2-3
CASSPYTPEPGEYTDTQYF
TGTGCCAGCAGTCCTTATACCCCCGAGCCCGGGGAATACACAGATACGCAGTATTTT
>NA|TRBV30|NA|14|TRBJ2-1
CAWSRLAVGNEQFF
TGTGCCTGGAGTCGCCTAGCCGTGGGGAATGAGCAGTTCTTC
>NA|TRBV6-4|NA|16|TRBJ2-1
CASSDSGGSSYNEQFF
TGTGCCAGCAGTGACTCGGGCGGGTCCTCCTACAATGAGCAGTTCTTC
>TRBD1|TRBV25-1|NA|14|TRBJ1-1
CASSTTGGRTEAFF
TGTGCCAGCAGCACCACAGGGGGAAGGACTGAAGCTTTCTTT
>TRBD1|TRBV27|NA|15|TRBJ1-5
CASSLGDRGNQPQHF
TGTGCCAGCAGTTTGGGGGACAGGGGGAATCAGCCCCAGCATTTT
>NA|TRBV4-1|NA|13|TRBJ2-3
CASSQESGYTQYF
TGCGCCAGCAGCCAAGAGAGCGGGTATACGCAGTATTTT
>TRBD1|TRBV19|once|13|TRBJ1-2
CASGGHRGYGYTF
TGTGCCAGCGGGGGACACAGGGGTTATGGCTACACCTTC
>TRBD1|TRBV28|once|16|TRBJ2-1
CASMLPQGARSNEQFF
TGTGCCAGCATGCTTCCTCAGGGGGCGCGCAGCAATGAGCAGTTCTTC
>NA|TRBV21-1|once|18|TRBJ1-2
CASSKKAMGQGGDYGYTF
TGTGCCAGCAGCAAAAAGGCGATGGGACAGGGCGGGGACTATGGCTACACCTTC
>TRBD1|TRBV24-1|NA|17|TRBJ1-5
CATSDRDRGGSNQPQHF
TGTGCCACCAGTGACCGGGACAGGGGTGGGAGCAATCAGCCCCAGCATTTT
>NA|TRBV19|few|14|TRBJ1-1
CASSTMAGNTEAFF
TGTGCCAGTAGTACTATGGCAGGGAACACTGAAGCTTTCTTT
>TRBD2|TRBV6-5|NA|14|TRBJ2-3
CASKTSGNSDTQYF
TGTGCCAGTAAGACTAGCGGGAATTCAGATACGCAGTATTTT
>TRBD2|TRBV3-1/TRBV3-2|NA|16|TRBJ2-1
CASSPSPWLAGSEQFF
TGTGCCAGCAGCCCTTCACCCTGGCTAGCGGGAAGTGAGCAGTTCTTC
>TRBD1|TRBV27|NA|16|TRBJ2-3
CASSSTGTGTGDTQYF
TGTGCCAGCAGTTCCACCGGGACAGGGACCGGAGATACGCAGTATTTT
>TRBD2|TRBV3-1/TRBV3-2|NA|16|TRBJ2-5
CASSPGLAGVQETQYF
TGTGCCAGCAGCCCGGGACTAGCGGGGGTACAAGAGACCCAGTACTTC
>TRBD2|TRBV3-1/TRBV3-2|once|16|TRBJ2-7
CASSLRAASGTYEQYF
TGTGCCAGCAGCCTTAGAGCAGCTAGCGGAACCTACGAGCAGTACTTC
>NA|TRBV6-2/TRBV6-3|NA|13|TRBJ2-7
CASSSGTSDEQYF
TGTGCCAGCAGCTCCGGGACTTCGGACGAGCAGTACTTC
>TRBD2|TRBV2|NA|11|TRBJ2-1
CANRLAHEQFF
TGTGCCAACCGACTAGCCCATGAGCAGTTCTTC
>TRBD1|TRBV13|NA|15|TRBJ1-6
CASSLGGQYNSPLHF
TGTGCCAGCAGCTTAGGGGGACAGTATAATTCACCCCTCCACTTT
>NA|TRBV5-6|once|13|TRBJ2-3
CASSLASADTQYF
TGTGCCAGCAGCTTGGCTAGCGCAGATACGCAGTATTTT
>TRBD1|TRBV5-3|NA|16|TRBJ2-2
CARSPTPGGATGELFF
TGTGCCAGAAGCCCTACCCCAGGGGGAGCCACCGGGGAGCTGTTTTTT
>NA|TRBV2|NA|15|TRBJ1-4
CASRSYRVPNEKLFF
TGTGCCAGCAGATCATACCGGGTCCCAAATGAAAAACTGTTTTTT
>NA|TRBV6-5|NA|13|TRBJ1-1
CASSYPDYTEAFF
TGTGCCAGCAGTTACCCCGACTACACTGAAGCTTTCTTT
>TRBD1|TRBV28|few|15|TRBJ1-5
CASSFRTGENQPQHF
TGTGCCAGCAGTTTCCGGACAGGGGAGAATCAGCCCCAGCATTTT
>TRBD1|TRBV5-6|NA|13|TRBJ1-1
CASSLQGGTEAFF
TGTGCCAGCAGCCTACAGGGGGGGACTGAAGCTTTCTTT
>NA|TRBV5-8|NA|14|TRBJ2-7
CASSFNWGANEQYF
TGTGCCAGCAGCTTTAATTGGGGAGCGAACGAGCAGTACTTC